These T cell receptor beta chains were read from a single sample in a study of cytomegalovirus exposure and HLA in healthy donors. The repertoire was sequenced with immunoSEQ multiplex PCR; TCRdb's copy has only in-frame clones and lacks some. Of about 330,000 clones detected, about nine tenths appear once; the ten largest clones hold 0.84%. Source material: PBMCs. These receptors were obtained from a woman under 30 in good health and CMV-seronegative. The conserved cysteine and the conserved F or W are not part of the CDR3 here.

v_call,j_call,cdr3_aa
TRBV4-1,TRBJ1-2,ASSLGTGDYGYT
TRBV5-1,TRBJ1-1,ASSRRGRDTEAF
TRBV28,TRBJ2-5,ATSGDPGQGGETQY
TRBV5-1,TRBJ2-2,ASSPEAAGDAGELF
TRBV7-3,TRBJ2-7,ASSATGSSYEQY
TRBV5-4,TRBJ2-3,ASSFGTSGRVTDTQY
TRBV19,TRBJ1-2,ASSTGTAVAGYT
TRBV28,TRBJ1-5,ASSPPYGGTGNQPQH
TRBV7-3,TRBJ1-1,ASSLNGQPGAEAF
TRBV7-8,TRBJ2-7,ASSLPAGGPSTYEQY
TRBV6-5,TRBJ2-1,ASSYQGVNEQF
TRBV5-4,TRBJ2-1,ASSLGPGTSVPDEQF
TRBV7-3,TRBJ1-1,ASSFGDTEAF
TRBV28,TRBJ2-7,ASSSSRWDRLTYEQY
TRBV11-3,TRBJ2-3,ASSDPATSGITDTQY
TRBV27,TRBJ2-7,ASSRTGLTYEQY
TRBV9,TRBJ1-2,ASSVAVSSTYNYGYT
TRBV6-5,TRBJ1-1,ASNIQGDMNTEAF
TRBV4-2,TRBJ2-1,ASSQETVSSYNEQF
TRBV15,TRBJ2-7,ATSRDRGPYEQY
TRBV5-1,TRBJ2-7,ASSLEGNSPAGEQY
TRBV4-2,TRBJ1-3,ASSQDDGQGGNTIY
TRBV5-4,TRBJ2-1,ASSPRDNEQF
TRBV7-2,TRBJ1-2,ASSLGDLLYGYT
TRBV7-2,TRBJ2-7,ASSRASRTSEIYEQY
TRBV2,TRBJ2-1,ASRAPGVIGNEQF
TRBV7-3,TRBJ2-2,ASSARLAGDTGELF
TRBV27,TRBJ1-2,ASSSALEGGGYT
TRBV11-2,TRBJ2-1,ASSLGRLAGGKSYNEQF
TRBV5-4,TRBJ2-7,ASSLQGPGSYEQY
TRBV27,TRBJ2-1,ASSLLGGADSDNEQF
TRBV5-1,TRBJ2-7,ASSPAGPDSYEQY
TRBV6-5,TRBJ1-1,ASSDGTGSPEAF
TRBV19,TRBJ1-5,ASSIAGRGFSNQPQH
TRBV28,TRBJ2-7,ASSLGIVLAGSYEQY
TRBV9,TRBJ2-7,ASSSSGVNYEQY
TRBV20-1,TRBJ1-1,SADINTEAF
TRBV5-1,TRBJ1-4,ASSTGGSNEKLF
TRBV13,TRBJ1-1,ASSPEAPVNTEAF
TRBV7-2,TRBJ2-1,ASSTLAGDYNEQF
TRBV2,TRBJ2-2,ASSELFTGELF
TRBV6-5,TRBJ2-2,ASRMTSANTGELF
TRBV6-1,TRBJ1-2,ASSEAREGTYGYT